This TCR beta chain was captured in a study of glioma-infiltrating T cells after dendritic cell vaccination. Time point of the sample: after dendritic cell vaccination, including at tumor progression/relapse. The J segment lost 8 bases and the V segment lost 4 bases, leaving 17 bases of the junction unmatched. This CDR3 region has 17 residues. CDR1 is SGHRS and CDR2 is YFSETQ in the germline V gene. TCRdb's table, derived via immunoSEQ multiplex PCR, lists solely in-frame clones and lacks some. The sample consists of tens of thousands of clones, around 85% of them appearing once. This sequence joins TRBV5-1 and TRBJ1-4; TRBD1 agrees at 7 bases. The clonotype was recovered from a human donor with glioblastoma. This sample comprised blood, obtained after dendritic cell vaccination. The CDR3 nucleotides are TGCGCCAGCAGCCCTCCGGTATCCGGCGGACAGGAGGAAAAACTGTTTTTT. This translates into CASSPPVSGGQEEKLFF.